This TCR beta chain originates from a study of blood T cell repertoires in COVID-19. The wider study: Some COVID-19 samples were acute and others convalescent; all came from the United States, Italy and Spain. T cells, B-cell-depleted T cells, or PBMCs provided the cDNA or gDNA that served as material.

Methods used by the authors: The authors estimated nucleated cell counts from reference gene primer amplification. TCRdb keeps only in-frame clones here, not all; method: immunoSEQ multiplex PCR. The V and J calls and clone size come from that table; D and trimming were worked out from the DNA. The table includes about 260,000 clones, 85% to 90% detected once. V gave up 0 bases and J gave up 7 bases; unmatched junction bases: 11. The CDR3 covers 17 residues. Germline values: CDR1 SGDLS, CDR2 YYNGEE. The origin of this receptor is a human donor in a cohort sampled during active COVID-19. The sequencing input was peripheral blood. The rearrangement links TRBV9 to TRBJ2-1; 9 bases are shared with TRBD1. The CDR3 is CASSVAPRDRALNEQFF. The CDR3 nucleotides are TGTGCCAGCAGCGTAGCCCCGCGGGACAGGGCACTGAATGAGCAGTTCTTC.